The 16 T cell receptor beta chains given below trace back to one sample, sequenced in a study of low-dose radiotherapy and immunotherapy resistance in tumors. Priming of first-strand cDNA relied on TRAV- and TRBV-specific primers (covering alpha and beta chains). Over 20 PCR cycles, TCRs were amplified from a constant-region primer and V-primer adapter. MiXCR, run by TCRdb on the reads, gives a single entry per CDR3 protein. This table has more than 6,000 distinct CDR3 sequences, roughly 61% appearing once. The receptor set was obtained from a human donor with advanced metastatic prostate, ovarian, gallbladder or colorectal cancer (not recorded which). This table probably holds off-target reads from a library built for another chain.

The V call is TRBV25-1, the J call TRBJ1-4, with unresolved D. The V gene's germline CDR1 is MGHDK and CDR2 SYGVNS. V was pared by 1 base and J by 8 bases, with 11 bases between. The CDR3 sequence is 14 residues long. DNA of the CDR3: TGTGCCAGCAGTGAATCAGGAGGGTACGAAAAACTGTTTTTT. Its translation: CASSESGGYEKLFF. Together with reference TRBV25-1 and TRBJ1-4, the CDR3 gives the full variable domain: EADIYQTPRYLVIGTGKKITLECSQTMGHDKMYWYQQDPGMELHLIHYSYGVNSTEKGDLSSESTVSRIRTEHFPLTLESARPSHTSQYLCASSESGGYEKLFFGSGTQLSVL.

The chain links TRBV5-1 to TRBJ2-1; 7 bases map to TRBD1. CDR3 size: 15 residues. The V gene end was trimmed by 2 bases and the J gene end by 3 bases; junction bases not matched to a gene: 5. Germline V gives CDR1 SGHRS, CDR2 YFSETQ. The CDR3, as DNA: TGCGCCAGCAGCTTAACAGGGGATCGCTACAATGAGCAGTTCTTC. It encodes CASSLTGDRYNEQFF.

The rearrangement uses TRBV5-1 and TRBJ2-1; 9 bases map to TRBD1. Unmatched junction bases numbered 13, after V lost 4 bases and J lost 5 bases. The germline gives CDR1 SGHRS, CDR2 YFSETQ. The CDR3 runs to 17 residues. This CDR3 is CASSLSTGGALDNEQFF. CDR3 sequence (DNA): TGCGCCAGCAGCCTATCCACAGGGGGCGCGTTAGACAATGAGCAGTTCTTC.

In DNA form, the CDR3 reads TGTGCCAGCAGCTTGCTCGACGGCATCTCTGGAAACACCATATATTTT. The encoded protein is CASSLLDGISGNTIYF. The rearrangement uses TRBV5-6 and TRBJ1-3; no clear D gene. Trimming removed 1 base from V and 0 bases from J, with 11 bases in between. The germline gives CDR1 SGHDT, CDR2 YYEEEE. There are 16 residues in the CDR3.

This chain links TRBV9 with TRBJ1-2, with D hard to call. This CDR3 has 13 amino acids. V lost 0 bases, J lost 7 bases, and 10 bases lay in between. The V gene's germline CDR1 is SGDLS and CDR2 YYNGEE. In nucleotides, the CDR3 is TGTGCCAGCAGCGTAGATAGGACTGGTGGCTACACCTTC. Protein product: CASSVDRTGGYTF.

This clonotype qualifies as large. The chain carries TRBV6-1 and TRBJ2-7; 8 nucleotides agree with TRBD1. The CDR3 is 12 amino acids. The V segment lost 11 bases and the J segment 2 bases; nucleotides outside the gene matches: 5. Germline V gene sequence: CDR1 MNHNS, CDR2 SASEGT. CDR3 sequence (DNA): TGTGCCGGACGACAGGGGACCTACGAGCAGTACTTC. It translates to CAGRQGTYEQYF.

The rearrangement joins TRBV24-1 to TRBJ1-2; a possible D gene is TRBD1 (6 bases). This CDR3 region has 13 residues. The ends were cut back, 7 bases at V and 6 bases at J, with 14 bases in the middle. Germline values: CDR1 KGHDR, CDR2 SFDVKD. The CDR3 loop reads CATRGAILNGYTF. The CDR3 coding sequence is TGTGCCACCAGGGGGGCTATTCTTAATGGCTACACCTTC.

The chain is built from TRBV6-1 and TRBJ2-1; D is undetermined. V was cut by 2 bases and J by 16 bases, with 21 bases left in between. The CDR3 extends over 14 amino acids. CDR1 is MNHNS, CDR2 SASEGT, per germline. CDR3 DNA: TGTGCCAGCAGTGAACCTCGTTTGGAATATACGTGTTTCTTC. It codes for CASSEPRLEYTCFF.

The chain couples TRBV18 to TRBJ1-1; 7 nucleotides match TRBD1. Germline lookup yields CDR1 KGHSH and CDR2 LQKENI. There are 14 residues in the CDR3. With 5 bases clipped from V and 1 base from J, the junction kept 4 bases outside the gene matches. In DNA, the CDR3 is TGTGCCAGCTCATGGGACAGAACGAACACTGAAGCTTTCTTT. The encoded protein is CASSWDRTNTEAFF.

This clonotype has only a few counts. The chain combines TRBV18 with TRBJ2-1; possibly TRBD1 or TRBD2 for D (5 bases each). This CDR3 comprises 16 residues. Trimming removed 3 bases from V and 4 bases from J, with 16 bases in between. Germline-derived CDR1 and CDR2 are KGHSH and LQKENI. CDR3 region: CASSPMVKGSYNEQFF. For the CDR3, the DNA is TGTGCCAGCTCACCCATGGTAAAGGGGAGTTACAATGAGCAGTTCTTC.

This chain links TRBV18 with TRBJ2-1, with 9 bases matching TRBD1. The CDR3 length is 15 residues. Germline trimming cut 6 bases from V and 4 bases from J; bases unmatched to any gene: 7. CDR1 is KGHSH, CDR2 LQKENI, per germline. This CDR3 reads CASSNGTGSYNEQFF. The CDR3 DNA follows: TGTGCCAGCTCGAACGGGACAGGGTCATACAATGAGCAGTTCTTC.

This clonotype occurred a few times. This chain links TRBV4-3 with TRBJ1-1; D is uncertain. The germline V gene has CDR1 LGHNA and CDR2 YSLEER. V lost 3 bases and J 4 bases, leaving 12 bases between the germline ends. The CDR3 sequence is 14 residues long. CDR3 residues: CASSQAVGFTEAFF. The CDR3, as DNA: TGCGCCAGCAGCCAGGCCGTGGGGTTCACTGAAGCTTTCTTT.

This sequence joins TRBV7-2 and TRBJ1-2, with TRBD1 identical over 10 bases. After removal of 5 bases from V and 4 bases from J, the junction contained 7 bases not matched to a gene. There are 15 residues in the CDR3. Germline V lookup: CDR1 SGHTA, CDR2 FQGNSA. CDR3 in DNA: TGTGCCAGCAGCCAAGACAGGGGGCTTTTCTATGGCTACACCTTC. Its translation is CASSQDRGLFYGYTF.

This chain links TRBV24-1 with TRBJ2-3; 11 bases line up with TRBD1. The CDR3 is 16 amino acids. In germline, CDR1 is KGHDR, CDR2 SFDVKD. Trimming removed 2 bases from V and 1 base from J; junction bases left unmatched: 1. Written as DNA, the CDR3 is TGTGCCACCAGTGATTGGGGACAGGGGGGCACAGATACGCAGTATTTT. Amino acids: CATSDWGQGGTDTQYF.

V usage is TRBV5-6 and J usage is TRBJ2-7; D remains unclear. Germline assignment: CDR1 SGHDT and CDR2 YYEEEE. Deletions cut 4 bases from V and 6 bases from J, with 14 bases between. The CDR3 extends over 13 amino acids. Here the CDR3 DNA reads TGTGCCAGCAGCCGCACCCCGGCATCCGAGCAGTACTTC. Residues: CASSRTPASEQYF. Full variable domain (missing parts from reference TRBV5-6 and TRBJ2-7): DAGVTQSPTHLIKTRGQQVTLRCSPKSGHDTVSWYQQALGQGPQFIFQYYEEEERQRGNFPDRFSGHQFPNYSSELNVNALLLGDSALYLCASSRTPASEQYFGPGTRLTVT.

The rearrangement joins TRBV28 to TRBJ1-3, with 10 bases identical to TRBD1. V lost 6 bases and J lost 7; bases outside the gene matches: 12. In germline, CDR1 is MDHEN, CDR2 SYDVKM. This CDR3 contains 16 residues. The CDR3 DNA follows: TGTGCCAGCAGCTCGCGGGGGACAGGGGACCGGAACACCATATATTTT. Residues: CASSSRGTGDRNTIYF.